Listed below are T cell receptor beta chains from one sample, sequenced in a study of blood T cell repertoires in COVID-19. TCRdb's table, derived via immunoSEQ multiplex PCR, lists solely in-frame clones and lacks some. This repertoire shows a few hundred thousand clones, approximately 77% found once; its top ten account for about 3.4%. The sequencing sample was made of peripheral blood. The receptors were gathered from a woman between 18 and 29 years old with acute or convalescent COVID-19. CDR3s include the opening cysteine and the closing phenylalanine or tryptophan. Each record gives: V gene, CDR3 length, clone size, D gene, J gene, CDR3 protein, CDR3 DNA. A D gene is named only where the DNA matches it firmly. Clone size is not always given. Where it is, it says once, few, many or a class for expanded clones.

>TRBV7-8|15|NA|NA|TRBJ2-3
CASSLTTFSADTQYF
TGTGCCAGCAGCTTAACCACCTTTTCGGCAGATACGCAGTATTTT
>TRBV4-3|15|NA|NA|TRBJ1-4
CASSLNRQLNEKLFF
TGCGCCAGCAGCCTAAACAGGCAACTGAATGAAAAACTGTTTTTT
>TRBV27|16|NA|TRBD2|TRBJ2-3
CASSQRLAGGKDTQYF
TGTGCCAGCAGTCAACGACTAGCGGGAGGAAAAGATACGCAGTATTTT
>TRBV5-4|14|NA|NA|TRBJ2-7
CASSEDYWKGEQYF
TGTGCCAGCAGCGAGGACTACTGGAAGGGCGAGCAGTACTTC
>TRBV30|15|NA|NA|TRBJ2-7
CAWSLRQAISYEQYF
TGTGCCTGGAGTTTGAGACAGGCAATTTCCTACGAGCAGTACTTC
>TRBV7-9|17|once|TRBD1|TRBJ2-3
CASSPPMGQGRTDTQYF
TGTGCCAGCAGCCCCCCAATGGGACAGGGCCGCACAGATACGCAGTATTTT
>TRBV5-1|18|few|TRBD1|TRBJ2-3
CASSLEGQGLLGTDTQYF
TGCGCCAGCAGCTTGGAGGGACAGGGGCTTTTGGGCACAGATACGCAGTATTTT
>TRBV2|14|NA|TRBD1|TRBJ2-7
CASSPDRVVGEQYF
TGTGCCAGCAGCCCGGACAGGGTGGTTGGCGAGCAGTACTTC
>TRBV3-1/TRBV3-2|16|NA|TRBD2|TRBJ2-7
CASSQEGLAGAYEQYF
TGTGCCAGCAGCCAAGAGGGGCTAGCGGGAGCCTACGAGCAGTACTTC
>TRBV6-5|16|NA|TRBD1|TRBJ2-1
CASSYFGGTGEDEQFF
TGTGCCAGCAGTTACTTCGGCGGGACAGGGGAAGATGAGCAGTTCTTC
>TRBV5-6|14|NA|NA|TRBJ1-1
CASSRREPYTEAFF
TGTGCCAGCAGTCGGAGGGAGCCGTACACTGAAGCTTTCTTT
>TRBV5-1|15|NA|TRBD1|TRBJ1-2
CASSWSGTGDSGYTF
TGCGCCAGCAGCTGGTCAGGGACAGGGGATTCTGGCTACACCTTC
>TRBV27|17|NA|NA|TRBJ1-3
CASSPSPYRQRGNTIYF
TGTGCCAGCAGTCCTTCCCCGTATCGACAGAGGGGAAACACCATATATTTT
>TRBV19|14|NA|NA|TRBJ1-4
CASSIYSQNEKLFF
TGTGCCAGTAGTATATACAGTCAAAATGAAAAACTGTTTTTT
>TRBV10-2|15|NA|NA|TRBJ1-4
CASSVAGAGYEKLFF
TGCGCCAGCAGTGTCGCAGGGGCCGGGTATGAAAAACTGTTTTTT
>TRBV6-6|16|NA|NA|TRBJ1-4
CASSYSKTGANEKLFF
TGTGCCAGCAGTTACTCGAAGACAGGAGCTAATGAAAAACTGTTTTTT